This T cell receptor (beta chain) derives from a study of post-analysis software for immune sequencing data. The germline V and J ends were trimmed by 6 bases and 4 bases, with 13 bases remaining between them. In germline, CDR1 is DFQATT, CDR2 SNEGSKA (reference sequence). This CDR3 is 13 amino acids long. As to this clonotype: As yet, its antigen is unknown.

Prepared libraries of TCR beta cDNA carried unique molecular identifiers. About 500,000 cDNA molecules were obtained per 1 to 10 million input T cells. TCRdb recomputed calls from the PCR reads with MiXCR, one row per CDR3 protein. The repertoire includes about 760,000 distinct CDR3 sequences, 30% of them detected once, and 0.56% sits in the top ten. Study results and caveats: Normalized Chao1 diversity was significantly reduced in patients versus controls. Patients carried a few TRBV segments more frequently than controls did, and TRBV5-6, TRBV5-1 and TRBV20-1 were among them.

This sequence joins TRBV20-1 and TRBJ1-5, with D possibly being TRBD1 (6 bases). The sequenced sample consisted of blood. The TCR was taken from a girl between 10 and 17 years old with multiple sclerosis. For the CDR3, the DNA is TGCAGTGCGTGGAGGGGGGGAAATCAGCCCCAGCATTTT. This codes for CSAWRGGNQPQHF.